These 24 T cell receptor beta chains came from one sample sequenced in a study of shared clonotypes between healthy human individuals (dated by TCRdb to between 2020 and 2021). Preparation of the library involved the immunoSEQ multiplex PCR assay. Imported from immuneACCESS, the table was reduced by TCRdb to in-frame sequences with V and J called. These copies leave out some clones; in studies compared against another copy, an unresolved V gene accounts for under half, and the cause of the remainder is not known. The sample table lists over a million clones, 75% to 85% of them with a count of one. Roughly 0.55% of the sample is taken by the ten largest. Sequenced material: memory CD4+ T cells from PBMCs. In light of the paper, this sample's cell subset or site label describes: CD45RA-negative fraction. These TCRs come from a man aged 18 to 30 in good health. Some clones in this sample may be carry-over from other donors' samples.

The chain has TRBV5-1 and TRBJ2-7, with no clear D. V was cut by 4 bases and J by 2 bases, with 13 bases left in between. The germline V gene has CDR1 SGHRS and CDR2 YFSETQ. The CDR3 contains 14 residues. CDR3 region: CASSDRSRTYEQYF. The CDR3 DNA reads as TGCGCCAGCAGCGACCGGTCAAGGACCTACGAGCAGTACTTC.

Concerning this clone: Other DNA sequences in the same sample also yield this CDR3. The chain uses TRBV7-2 and TRBJ2-5, with TRBD2 matching over 9 bases. CDR1 is SGHTA, CDR2 FQGNSA, per germline. The CDR3 sequence is 14 residues long. J lost 2 bases, V lost 5 bases, and 3 bases had no gene match. The CDR3 protein is CASSLTSGQETQYF. The CDR3 DNA follows: TGTGCCAGCAGCCTCACTAGCGGGCAAGAGACCCAGTACTTC.

V and J are TRBV4-2 and TRBJ2-5, with D unresolved. This CDR3 comprises 14 residues. Germline V gene data show CDR1 as LGHNA and CDR2 as YNFKEQ. Trimming took 0 bases from V and 5 from J, leaving 10 bases between them. The CDR3 coding sequence is TGTGCCAGCAGCCAAGATAGGCACGGGGAGACCCAGTACTTC. This translates into CASSQDRHGETQYF.

This chain links TRBV5-1 with TRBJ2-3; D not resolved. Trimming stripped 0 bases from V and 5 bases from J, with 10 bases between. There are 14 residues in the CDR3. Germline V lookup: CDR1 SGHRS, CDR2 YFSETQ. CDR3 sequence reads: CASSLARVEDTQYF. CDR3 nucleotides: TGCGCCAGCAGCTTGGCCCGGGTTGAAGATACGCAGTATTTT.

The chain employs TRBV19 and TRBJ1-4; no definite D call. The germline V gene encodes CDR1 LNHDA and CDR2 SQIVND (reference sequence). The CDR3 is made up of 13 amino acids. Trimming stripped 3 bases from V and 9 bases from J, with 11 bases between. The CDR3 nucleotides read TGTGCCAGTAGTATCGGCCAGTATCAAAAACTGTTTTTT. Translation: CASSIGQYQKLFF.

V and J are TRBV6-5 and TRBJ2-1; 10 nucleotides line up with TRBD2. With V trimmed by 0 bases and J by 3 bases, 2 bases remained unmatched. Germline V lookup: CDR1 MNHEY, CDR2 SVGAGI. CDR3 size: 16 residues. The CDR3 here is CASSYSGTSVYNEQFF. For the CDR3, the DNA is TGTGCCAGCAGTTACTCCGGGACTAGCGTCTACAATGAGCAGTTCTTC.

The chain employs TRBV2 and TRBJ2-1, with a possible D match to TRBD1 (6 bases). The CDR3 extends over 15 amino acids. V was shortened by 5 bases and J by 7 bases, with 18 bases between the two germline ends. Looked up from germline, CDR1 is SNHLY and CDR2 is FYNNEI. This chain's CDR3 is CASSSGTAQGNEQFF. The DNA for the CDR3 is TGTGCCAGCAGTTCCGGGACGGCTCAGGGGAATGAGCAGTTCTTC.

The chain joins TRBV5-1 to TRBJ2-5, with 14 bases fitting TRBD2. This CDR3 is built from 17 residues. V lost 4 bases to trimming and J lost 4 bases; unmatched junction nucleotides: 9. CDR1 is SGHRS, CDR2 YFSETQ, per germline. The CDR3 is CASSPGTSGSGGETQYF. The CDR3 DNA reads as TGCGCCAGCAGCCCCGGGACTAGCGGGAGTGGGGGAGAGACCCAGTACTTC. Complete variable domain (other parts from reference TRBV5-1 and TRBJ2-5): KAGVTQTPRYLIKTRGQQVTLSCSPISGHRSVSWYQQTPGQGLQFLFEYFSETQRNKGNFPGRFSGRQFSNSRSEMNVSTLELGDSALYLCASSPGTSGSGGETQYFGPGTRLLVL.

The chain combines TRBV4-3 with TRBJ1-2, with D possibly being TRBD1 (5 bases). The V end was cut by 3 bases, the J end by 4 bases, with 21 bases between. The germline V gene encodes CDR1 LGHNA and CDR2 YSLEER. CDR3 length: 17 amino acids. The CDR3 loop is CASSQGSPGRGSYGYTF. As DNA, the CDR3 is TGCGCCAGCAGCCAGGGTTCACCGGGACGAGGCAGCTATGGCTACACCTTC.

Note on this clone: The junction departs from germline at one end; a sequencing error may be responsible. V and J are TRBV20-1 and TRBJ2-5; D is unresolved. The CDR3 has 10 amino acids. Germline lookup yields CDR1 DFQATT and CDR2 SNEGSKA (reference sequence). CDR3 sequence: CSAAQETRYF. DNA for the CDR3: TGCAGTGCTGCCCAAGAGACCCGGTACTTC.

The genes are TRBV28 and TRBJ2-7, with D tentatively TRBD1 (5 bases). The V gene lost 4 bases and the J gene lost 5 bases, with 15 bases spanning the gap. Germline CDR1 and CDR2: MDHEN and SYDVKM. The CDR3 totals 14 residues. This CDR3 is CASSSGQGIHEQYF. The CDR3 nucleotides are TGTGCCAGCAGTTCCGGGCAGGGTATCCACGAGCAGTACTTC.

The V gene is TRBV7-2, the J gene TRBJ2-1; a possible D gene is TRBD2 (6 bases). The CDR3 extends over 17 amino acids. Germline-derived CDR1 and CDR2 are SGHTA and FQGNSA. Trimming left V 5 bases short and J 0 bases short, with 17 bases between. CDR3 sequence: CASSGGLGLSSYNEQFF. The CDR3 DNA reads as TGTGCCAGCAGCGGGGGACTGGGCCTTAGCTCCTACAATGAGCAGTTCTTC. The full variable domain, its missing parts supplied by reference TRBV7-2 and TRBJ2-1, is GAGVSQSPSNKVTEKGKDVELRCDPISGHTALYWYRQSLGQGLEFLIYFQGNSAPDKSGLPSDRFSAERTGGSVSTLTIQRTQQEDSAVYLCASSGGLGLSSYNEQFFGPGTRLTVL.

The rearrangement joins TRBV10-3 to TRBJ1-3; 9 bases agree with TRBD1. The CDR3 is made up of 19 amino acids. V shed 3 bases, J shed 0 bases, and the junction held 12 bases outside the gene matches. Germline V gene lookup returns CDR1 ENHRY and CDR2 SYGVKD. The CDR3 coding sequence is TGTGCCATCAGTGACCCACAGGGGGCGCCCGGAAACTCTGGAAACACCATATATTTT. Its translation: CAISDPQGAPGNSGNTIYF.

The chain couples TRBV7-9 to TRBJ2-3; D might be TRBD1 (5 bases). Trimming pared 7 bases from V and 1 base from J, leaving 15 bases between. Per the germline V gene, CDR1 is SEHNR and CDR2 is FQNEAQ (reference sequence). This CDR3 has 15 residues. In DNA, the CDR3 is TGTGCCAGCATAAGTTCGGGCAGGGGCACAGATACGCAGTATTTT. It specifies CASISSGRGTDTQYF.

The chain links TRBV5-1 to TRBJ2-7; possible D gene TRBD2, 6 bases. Trimming stripped 0 bases from V and 2 bases from J, with 12 bases between. The germline V gene has CDR1 SGHRS and CDR2 YFSETQ. The CDR3 has 15 amino acids. CDR3 nucleotides: TGCGCCAGCAGCTTGGTGGGGACTCCCCCCTACGAGCAGTACTTC. Protein product: CASSLVGTPPYEQYF.

Here the CDR3 reads CASSQDRAGASSYEQYF. For the CDR3, the DNA is TGTGCCAGCAGCCAAGATAGGGCAGGAGCGAGCTCCTACGAGCAGTACTTC. This chain joins TRBV14 and TRBJ2-7; D not resolved. This CDR3 contains 17 residues. The V and J ends lost 0 bases and 0 bases respectively, with 15 bases between them. Germline loops: CDR1 SGHDN, CDR2 FVKESK.

The genes are TRBV2 and TRBJ2-3; D uncertain. The CDR3 is 13 residues long. Germline assignment: CDR1 SNHLY and CDR2 FYNNEI. Trimming removed 2 bases at V and 2 bases at J, with 5 bases between. CDR3 nucleotides: TGTGCCAGCAGTGAAAGCGTCACAGATACGCAGTATTTT. This codes for CASSESVTDTQYF.

The J gene is TRBJ2-7, the V gene TRBV6-1, with unresolved D. Germline CDR1 is MNHNS and CDR2 is SASEGT. The CDR3 consists of 12 residues. V was pared by 7 bases and J by 3 bases, with 10 bases between. In DNA form, the CDR3 reads TGTGCCAGCACGGAACCCAACTACGAGCAGTACTTC. It is translated as CASTEPNYEQYF.

The chain couples TRBV7-2 to TRBJ2-1; TRBD2 matches at 14 bases. V shed 5 bases and J 5 bases; nucleotides not matched to a gene: 5. Per the germline V gene, CDR1 is SGHTA and CDR2 is FQGNSA. The CDR3 spans 16 residues. The CDR3 loop reads CASSPRLAGGDNEQFF. Written as DNA, the CDR3 is TGTGCCAGCAGCCCAAGACTAGCGGGAGGGGACAATGAGCAGTTCTTC.

This clone appeared a few times. The rearrangement links TRBV27 to TRBJ1-5; 7 nucleotides agree with TRBD1. The CDR3 extends over 17 amino acids. The germline CDR1 and CDR2 sequences are MNHEY and SMNVEV (reference sequence). Trimming took 8 bases from V and 4 from J; bases not matched to a gene: 17. The chain's CDR3 is CASPSTKDPQGNQPQHF. The CDR3, as DNA: TGTGCCAGCCCGTCGACCAAAGACCCACAGGGGAATCAGCCCCAGCATTTT.

V and J are TRBV20-1 and TRBJ2-1; D gene uncertain. V lost 1 base, J lost 9 bases, and 7 bases lay in between. Germline V gene sequence: CDR1 DFQATT, CDR2 SNEGSKA (reference sequence). CDR3 length equals 11 residues. The CDR3 region has the DNA TGCAGTGCTAGAGGCTTTAGTGAGCAGTTCTTC. Protein product: CSARGFSEQFF.

This sequence joins TRBV11-2 and TRBJ1-2; 8 bases fit TRBD1. Looked up from germline, CDR1 is SGHAT and CDR2 is FQNNGV. Trimming cost V 0 bases and J 4 bases; bases outside gene matches: 7. This CDR3 region has 16 residues. The CDR3 nucleotides are TGTGCCAGCAGCTTAGATGCGGGGACAGGAGCCTATGGCTACACCTTC. Its protein product is CASSLDAGTGAYGYTF.

With respect to this clone: The sample has other DNA sequences that encode this CDR3 too. The J gene is TRBJ2-2, the V gene TRBV2, with 9 bases matching TRBD2. V lost 6 bases to trimming and J lost 5 bases; unmatched junction nucleotides: 7. Germline values: CDR1 SNHLY, CDR2 FYNNEI. The CDR3 sequence is 15 residues long. The CDR3 protein is CASSGGLARTGELFF. The CDR3 bases are TGTGCCAGCAGCGGCGGACTAGCGCGAACCGGGGAGCTGTTTTTT.

V and J are TRBV28 and TRBJ1-4; tentative D call: TRBD1 (6 bases). CDR1 and CDR2 from the germline V gene are MDHEN and SYDVKM. CDR3 length equals 11 residues. The V end was cut by 2 bases, the J end by 12 bases, with 7 bases between. The CDR3 here is CASSLDRQLFF. CDR3 coding DNA: TGTGCCAGCAGTTTAGACAGGCAACTGTTTTTT.